The next 10 T cell receptor beta chains were all read from a single sample in a study of regulatory T cells in long-lasting Graves disease. Time point meaning: persistent/refractory GD, antithyroid drugs over 5 years with positive TRAb. The TCR library used RNA extracted from PBMCs. The authors built TCR beta libraries using iRepertoire HTBI primers and Arm-PCR of CDR3 regions. TCRdb redid the calling of the multiplex PCR reads with MiXCR, one entry per CDR3 protein. The table lists over 300,000 distinct CDR3 sequences, around 20% of them singletons, with 29% in the top ten. Material: peripheral blood mononuclear cells (PBMCs), obtained when the disease was refractory, from a patient treated with antithyroid drugs. The receptors originated from a female donor with Graves disease.

The chain combines TRBV28 with TRBJ2-5; 8 nucleotides match TRBD2. Germline CDR1 and CDR2: MDHEN and SYDVKM. Germline trimming cut 1 base from V and 9 bases from J; bases unmatched to any gene: 16. The CDR3 contains 17 residues. The CDR3: CASSLYPPWREVKAQYF. The DNA of the CDR3 is TGTGCCAGCAGTTTATACCCCCCGTGGCGGGAGGTAAAGGCCCAGTACTTC.

This clonotype was detected a few times. For the CDR3, the DNA is TGCAGTGCTAGTAGGCAGCTTTCACCCAACGAACTGTTTTTT. It yields the protein CSASRQLSPNELFF. This sequence joins TRBV20-1 and TRBJ1-4; D gene ambiguous. Germline values: CDR1 DFQATT, CDR2 SNEGSKA (reference sequence). This CDR3 comprises 14 residues. The V and J ends lost 3 bases and 12 bases respectively, with 20 bases between them.

Notes on this clonotype: This may be a read error: a much more frequent sequence differs by one nucleotide. CDR3 amino acids: CASSYGPGLLADYGYTF. Written as DNA, the CDR3 is TGTGCCAGCAGTTACGGCCCGGGGTTGCTCGCGGACTATGGCTACACCTTC. This sequence joins TRBV6-5 and TRBJ1-2; unclear D gene. The CDR3 has 17 residues. Per germline, CDR1 MNHEY and CDR2 SVGAGI. Trimming removed 2 bases at V and 3 bases at J, with 19 bases between.

V and J are TRBV4-1 and TRBJ1-1; no clear D. V was clipped by 0 bases and J by 1 base, with 6 bases between them. This CDR3 has 14 residues. Germline CDR1 MGHRA, CDR2 YSYEKL. DNA of the CDR3: TGCGCCAGCAGCCAAGAACACAGGAACACTGAAGCTTTCTTT. Translated, it gives CASSQEHRNTEAFF.

This clonotype was seen only a few times. J is TRBJ1-1 and V is TRBV19, with 7 bases fitting TRBD1. This CDR3 comprises 17 residues. Germline values: CDR1 LNHDA, CDR2 SQIVND (reference sequence). J lost 2 bases, V lost 5 bases, and 14 bases had no gene match. The CDR3 DNA follows: TGTGCCAGTAGTCCAGAGGAGGGGGCGGTCTTCAACACTGAAGCTTTCTTT. As protein: CASSPEEGAVFNTEAFF.

This clonotype has more than one count but fewer than ten. V and J are TRBV5-1 and TRBJ1-2; 7 bases map to TRBD1. The CDR3 runs to 16 residues. V lost 6 bases to trimming and J lost 0 bases; unmatched junction nucleotides: 11. Germline V lookup: CDR1 SGHRS, CDR2 YFSETQ. This CDR3 reads CASNWDRLSSNYGYTF. DNA for the CDR3: TGCGCCAGCAACTGGGACAGACTTTCTTCTAACTATGGCTACACCTTC.

This clonotype was observed a few times. The rearrangement links TRBV5-1 to TRBJ1-1; D might be TRBD1 (5 bases). Germline CDR1 and CDR2: SGHRS and YFSETQ. V lost 1 base to trimming and J lost 0 bases, with 10 bases between them. This CDR3 region has 15 residues. CDR3 loop: CASSLRHRLNTEAFF. DNA for the CDR3: TGCGCCAGCAGCTTGAGGCACAGGTTGAACACTGAAGCTTTCTTT.

V gene TRBV4-1 combines with J gene TRBJ2-7; D gene ambiguous. The germline V and J ends were trimmed by 0 bases and 5 bases, with 11 bases remaining between them. This CDR3 spans 14 amino acids. The germline V gene has CDR1 MGHRA and CDR2 YSYEKL. The CDR3 DNA sequence: TGCGCCAGCAGCCAAGATTGGTCGGGCCACGAGCAGTACTTC. Translated: CASSQDWSGHEQYF.

This clonotype was seen more than once but under ten times. CDR3 sequence reads: CAIKGKANYGYTF. The CDR3 DNA is TGTGCCATCAAGGGCAAAGCTAACTATGGCTACACCTTC. The chain combines TRBV10-3 with TRBJ1-2; no firm D call. The CDR3 consists of 13 residues. Germline assignment: CDR1 ENHRY and CDR2 SYGVKD. Trimming cost V 7 bases and J 0 bases, with 9 bases left between them.

The chain joins TRBV5-1 to TRBJ1-1; D not certain. V gave up 0 bases and J gave up 1 base, with 7 bases separating them. The CDR3 spans 14 residues. Looked up from germline, CDR1 is SGHRS and CDR2 is YFSETQ. In DNA, the CDR3 is TGCGCCAGCAGCTTGGCCGGGTGGAACACTGAAGCTTTCTTT. It specifies CASSLAGWNTEAFF.